This is a list of T cell receptor beta chains from one sample in a study of cytomegalovirus exposure and HLA in healthy donors. The method was immunoSEQ multiplex PCR; TCRdb's version includes in-frame clones alone and lacks a portion of them. The sample shows fewer than 250,000 clones, approximately 82% of them seen only once. Material for sequencing was PBMCs. All receptors derive from a man in his late teens or twenties in good health and CMV-seronegative. Both conserved end residues are part of each CDR3. The D gene is left open where the match is weak. The size entry is marked missing in some rows and otherwise reads once, few, many or a size class.

D	length	size	V	J	DNA	CDR3
NA	13	NA	TRBV7-2	TRBJ1-5	TGTGCCAGCAGCGTCCAGGACAATCAGCCCCAGCATTTT	CASSVQDNQPQHF
NA	13	NA	TRBV19	TRBJ1-1	TGTGCCAGCAAGGGGAATCTGAACACTGAAGCTTTCTTT	CASKGNLNTEAFF
NA	12	NA	TRBV28	TRBJ2-1	TGTGCCAGCATCCAAGGGGGTAATGAGCAGTTCTTC	CASIQGGNEQFF
NA	14	NA	TRBV5-1	TRBJ1-2	TGCGCCAGCAGCACTTCCCACGGTAACTATGGCTACACCTTC	CASSTSHGNYGYTF
NA	12	few	TRBV5-1	TRBJ2-7	TGCGCCAGCAGCGGGGACAACTACGAGCAGTACTTC	CASSGDNYEQYF
NA	14	NA	TRBV5-1	TRBJ2-1	TGCGCCAGCAGCTTGGCTCCACCTATATCCGAGCAGTTCTTC	CASSLAPPISEQFF
NA	13	NA	TRBV27	TRBJ2-1	TGTGCCAGCAGTTTCACCTTGGAGAATGAGCAGTTCTTC	CASSFTLENEQFF
NA	16	few	TRBV5-1	TRBJ1-1	TGCGCCAGCAGCTTAAACGGGGAGGGGGTGAACACTGAAGCTTTCTTT	CASSLNGEGVNTEAFF
TRBD2	17	NA	TRBV5-4	TRBJ2-7	TGTGCCAGCAGCCCCCAGGGGGGACTAGCGGGAGGCTACGAGCAGTACTTC	CASSPQGGLAGGYEQYF
NA	12	NA	TRBV5-1	TRBJ2-2	TGCGCCAGCACCTCGAACACCGGGGAGCTGTTTTTT	CASTSNTGELFF
NA	16	NA	TRBV27	TRBJ1-4	TGTGCCAGCAGTTTATATGGGGGCGGAAGTCCTGAAAAACTGTTTTTT	CASSLYGGGSPEKLFF
TRBD1	17	NA	TRBV15	TRBJ1-5	TGTGCCACCAGCAGAGGAGGGGCAGGGGGCGGCAATCAGCCCCAGCATTTT	CATSRGGAGGGNQPQHF
NA	14	NA	TRBV9	TRBJ2-2	TGTGCCAGCAGCGTAGTCTTCAGAACCGGGGAGCTGTTTTTT	CASSVVFRTGELFF
TRBD1	16	NA	TRBV10-1	TRBJ2-1	TGCGCCCTAGGGGACCGGGGACAGGGATCCTACAATGAGCAGTTCTTC	CALGDRGQGSYNEQFF
NA	15	NA	TRBV14	TRBJ1-6	TGTGCCAGCAGCCACCAGACTGATTATAATTCACCCCTCCACTTT	CASSHQTDYNSPLHF
TRBD1	14	NA	TRBV27	TRBJ2-7	TGTGCCAGCAGTGCCCGACAGGGGGCGGGCGAGCAGTACTTC	CASSARQGAGEQYF